This T cell receptor beta chain was identified during a study of spatial heterogeneity in lung cancer. Across the whole study: A consistent excess of beta-chain over alpha-chain sequences was detected. Averaged across combinations, each unique TCR and UMI pairing appeared more than ten times in raw reads, which were uncorrected.

This clonotype has ten or more counts. Its antigen is undetermined. This CDR3 is built from 13 residues. V shed 5 bases and J 9 bases; nucleotides not matched to a gene: 8. CDR1 MDHEN and CDR2 SYDVKM come from the germline V gene. TCRdb re-called the 5' RACE reads through MiXCR, storing one row per CDR3 protein. The sample consists of 10,000 to 15,000 distinct CDR3 sequences, 5.5% to 8.5% of them appearing once. As for time point: sample taken at primary tumor resection. Unsorted whole RNA of tumor, nontumor lung or frozen PBMC was sequenced. Study-level points and caveats: Mutation counts in tumors were tracked by counts of expanded intratumoral alpha and beta TCRs. Ubiquitous and regional expanded TCR counts correlated with ubiquitous and regional nonsynonymous mutations, respectively.

The sequencing used lung tumor tissue, collected at surgery. This TCR came from a female donor with early-stage non-small cell lung cancer. J is TRBJ1-2 and V is TRBV28; 8 positions match TRBD1. The CDR3 region is CASSRTGSVSYTF. The CDR3 DNA sequence: TGTGCCAGCAGTCGGACAGGGTCGGTGAGCTACACCTTC.